This T cell receptor beta chain was retrieved from a study of spatial heterogeneity in lung cancer. About this clonotype: A much larger clone differs by one base, so this may be a read error.

A single record per CDR3 protein comes from TCRdb applying MiXCR to the 5' RACE reads. Of 55,000 to 75,000 distinct CDR3 sequences listed, about 9.5% are singletons. As to time point: blood at routine non-recurrence follow-up after resection. CDR3 size: 15 residues. The germline V gene has CDR1 MNHEY and CDR2 SVGAGI. The V gene end was trimmed by 6 bases and the J gene end by 5 bases; junction bases not matched to a gene: 8. The sample consisted of PBMCs, taken at follow-up. V is TRBV6-5 and J is TRBJ2-1; 9 bases line up with TRBD2. The receptor comes from a female donor with early-stage non-small cell lung cancer. CDR3 loop: CASSPETSGDNEQFF. The CDR3 region has the DNA TGTGCCAGCAGCCCAGAGACTAGCGGAGACAATGAGCAGTTCTTC.